The present entry profiles one TCR beta chain with its context. Germline V gives CDR1 LNHDA, CDR2 SQIVND (reference sequence). This CDR3 spans 15 amino acids. The V segment lost 5 bases and the J segment 6 bases; nucleotides outside the gene matches: 10. The sample comes from a study of blood T cell repertoires in COVID-19. Across the study: COVID-19 samples collected from the United States, Italy and Spain covered acute and convalescent phases. The analysed material was cDNA or gDNA that came from T cells, B-cell-depleted T cells, or PBMCs.

Per the original methods: Reference gene primer amplification gave nucleated cell count estimates. TCRdb's copy holds only in-frame clones and misses some; the assay was immunoSEQ multiplex PCR. The DNA was the basis for D and trimming; V, J and clone size are from that table. The sample records about 160,000 clones, roughly four fifths being singletons. The sequenced sample was peripheral blood. J is TRBJ2-7 and V is TRBV19; 10 bases fit TRBD1. The receptor was isolated from a man between 70 and 80 years old who had recovered from COVID-19. DNA for the CDR3: TGTGCCAGTAGTGACGCAAGGGACAGGGGTGGCGAGCAGTACTTC. The encoded protein is CASSDARDRGGEQYF.